The 24 T cell receptor beta chains given below trace back to one sample, sequenced in a study of blood T cells in healthy people across ages. Primed by a sample-barcoded 5' primer and a J-beta primer mix, a second PCR proceeded for 7 to 11 cycles. TCRdb ran MiXCR on the 5' RACE reads and lists one entry per CDR3 protein. Of approximately 730,000 distinct CDR3 sequences in the sample, roughly 53% are singletons; the top ten hold under 50%. Sequenced material: blood. Receptors originate from a man older than 75 in good health.

CDR3 in DNA: TGCAGCACCTCCCCCAGGGGAGAGCAGTTCTTC. Translated, it gives CSTSPRGEQFF. V gene TRBV29-1 combines with J gene TRBJ2-1, with TRBD1 as a possible D gene (6 bases). This CDR3 has 11 residues. V shed 8 bases and J shed 10 bases, with 15 bases lying between them. Germline assignment: CDR1 SQVTM and CDR2 ANQGSEA.

CDR3: CSARETSGPHRYAYF. The CDR3 DNA reads as TGCAGTGCTAGGGAAACTAGCGGGCCTCACAGATACGCGTATTTT. The gene calls are TRBV20-1 and TRBJ2-3; 9 nucleotides align to TRBD2. The V gene end was trimmed by 3 bases and the J gene end by 14 bases; junction bases not matched to a gene: 18. The CDR3 runs to 15 residues. The germline CDR1 and CDR2 sequences are DFQATT and SNEGSKA (reference sequence).

This clonotype was observed a few times. The chain couples TRBV9 to TRBJ2-3, with a tentative D call TRBD1 (6 bases). There are 16 residues in the CDR3. V shed 3 bases and J shed 2 bases, with 16 bases lying between them. CDR1 and CDR2 from the germline V gene are SGDLS and YYNGEE. DNA for the CDR3: TGTGCCAGCAGCGCCGGGACACTTTTGGTCACAGATACGCAGTATTTT. Protein sequence: CASSAGTLLVTDTQYF.

V and J are TRBV7-7 and TRBJ2-5; the match to TRBD2 covers 7 bases. The CDR3 has 14 residues. The V and J ends lost 0 bases and 5 bases, in that order; junction bases with no gene match: 3. CDR1 and CDR2 from the germline V gene are SSHAT and FNYEAQ (reference sequence). CDR3 DNA sequence: TGTGCCAGCAGCTTAGCGCTCGGGGGGGAGACCCAGTACTTC. Translated, it gives CASSLALGGETQYF.

The V gene is TRBV6-1, the J gene TRBJ2-3, with a tentative D call TRBD2 (6 bases). CDR3 length equals 14 residues. Trimming removed 11 bases from V and 6 bases from J, with 21 bases in between. The germline V gene has CDR1 MNHNS and CDR2 SASEGT. The CDR3 sequence is CARRHRERTDTQYF. The CDR3 DNA reads as TGTGCCCGCCGCCATCGGGAGAGGACGGATACGCAGTATTTT.

CDR3 loop: CSARKNYEQYF. In DNA form, the CDR3 reads TGCAGTGCTAGAAAAAACTACGAGCAGTACTTC. This sequence joins TRBV20-1 and TRBJ2-7; D is ambiguous. This CDR3 region has 11 residues. Germline V gives CDR1 DFQATT, CDR2 SNEGSKA (reference sequence). V was shortened by 2 bases and J by 3 bases, with 5 bases between the two germline ends.

V and J are TRBV27 and TRBJ2-4; TRBD2 matches at 7 bases. The CDR3 runs 17 residues. With 6 bases clipped from V and 3 bases from J, the junction kept 14 bases outside the gene matches. Germline-derived CDR1 and CDR2 are MNHEY and SMNVEV (reference sequence). CDR3 sequence reads: CASSSWQGGGSKNIQYF. The CDR3 DNA is TGTGCCAGCAGCTCTTGGCAGGGCGGGGGAAGCAAAAACATTCAGTACTTC.

J is TRBJ2-1 and V is TRBV29-1; TRBD2 aligns across 9 bases. The ends lost 7 bases at V and 4 bases at J; junction bases unmatched: 11. This CDR3 is 15 amino acids long. Looked up from germline, CDR1 is SQVTM and CDR2 is ANQGSEA. The chain's CDR3 is CSALEAGGWYNEQFF. The CDR3 coding sequence is TGCAGCGCTCTGGAAGCGGGAGGTTGGTACAATGAGCAGTTCTTC.

The chain recombines TRBV28 with TRBJ2-1; D gene uncertain. Deletions cut 6 bases from V and 6 bases from J, with 15 bases between. CDR3 length: 14 amino acids. Germline lookup yields CDR1 MDHEN and CDR2 SYDVKM. CDR3 residues: CASRTAGSFNEQFF. The CDR3 DNA sequence: TGTGCCAGCAGGACCGCTGGGTCTTTCAATGAGCAGTTCTTC.

The V gene is TRBV5-1, the J gene TRBJ2-1; 11 bases are a match to TRBD2. Germline CDR1 is SGHRS and CDR2 is YFSETQ. V lost 4 bases and J lost 6; bases outside the gene matches: 12. This CDR3 has 17 amino acids. This CDR3 reads CASSRLPPGLAVNEQFF. The DNA of the CDR3 is TGCGCCAGCAGCCGGCTACCGCCGGGACTAGCGGTCAATGAGCAGTTCTTC.

This clonotype was seen a few times. The CDR3 region is CASSVTGGPVETQYF. CDR3 coding DNA: TGTGCCAGCAGCGTGACAGGGGGCCCAGTGGAGACCCAGTACTTC. This chain links TRBV7-2 with TRBJ2-5; the match to TRBD1 covers 10 bases. V gave up 5 bases and J gave up 5 bases; unmatched junction bases: 8. Germline CDR1 is SGHTA and CDR2 is FQGNSA. The CDR3 has 15 amino acids.

The chain joins TRBV4-2 to TRBJ2-7; 13 positions agree with TRBD2. Germline assignment: CDR1 LGHNA and CDR2 YNFKEQ. This CDR3 comprises 15 residues. Trimming cost V 3 bases and J 3 bases; bases outside gene matches: 2. In DNA form, the CDR3 reads TGTGCCAGCAGCCAGGGGACTAGCGGGAACTACGAGCAGTACTTC. This sequence encodes CASSQGTSGNYEQYF.

This clonotype appeared a few times. The J gene is TRBJ2-3, the V gene TRBV5-5, with D perhaps matching TRBD1 (5 bases). Trimming shortened V by 0 bases and J by 3 bases, and 11 bases separated the two germline ends. Germline V gives CDR1 SGHKS, CDR2 YYEKEE (reference sequence). The CDR3 runs to 15 residues. The CDR3 bases are TGTGCCAGCAGCTTGGAAGGGCCAGGGACAGATACGCAGTATTTT. Translated, it gives CASSLEGPGTDTQYF.

The chain joins TRBV7-2 to TRBJ2-3, with 10 bases matching TRBD2. The CDR3 consists of 15 residues. Germline V lookup: CDR1 SGHTA, CDR2 FQGNSA. The J segment lost 14 bases and the V segment lost 9 bases, leaving 20 bases of the junction unmatched. In DNA, the CDR3 is TGTGCCAGTAGCCCGAGCGGGAGGGATCACAGATACGCGTATTTT. This codes for CASSPSGRDHRYAYF.

A few counts support this clonotype. The chain carries TRBV7-6 and TRBJ1-2; D possibly corresponds to TRBD1 (6 bases). Germline V gene lookup returns CDR1 SGHVS and CDR2 FNYEAQ. V lost 10 bases and J 7 bases, leaving 16 bases between the germline ends. The CDR3 is 12 residues long. CDR3 DNA sequence: TGTGCCACCCCGGGGGAGGGGGGTGGCTACACCTTC. This gives the protein CATPGEGGGYTF.

V usage is TRBV20-1 and J usage is TRBJ2-1; 8 nucleotides agree with TRBD2. CDR1 DFQATT and CDR2 SNEGSKA come from the germline V gene (reference sequence). V shed 6 bases and J 0 bases; nucleotides not matched to a gene: 10. The CDR3 has 16 residues. DNA for the CDR3: TGCAGTGCCTTCGGCGGAGCGGGAGTCTCCTACAATGAGCAGTTCTTC. This translates into CSAFGGAGVSYNEQFF.

The chain has TRBV24-1 and TRBJ2-5; maybe TRBD1 (5 bases). With 1 base removed from V and 11 bases from J, the gap between germline ends came to 22 bases. Germline V gives CDR1 KGHDR, CDR2 SFDVKD. This CDR3 contains 16 residues. CDR3 nucleotide sequence: TGTGCCACCAGTGATTTTAAAGGGGTGGGGTGCGATGAGCAGTACTTC. As protein: CATSDFKGVGCDEQYF.

The V and J genes are TRBV20-1 and TRBJ2-5, with 8 bases lining up with TRBD2. There are 16 residues in the CDR3. The ends lost 3 bases at V and 1 base at J; junction bases unmatched: 10. CDR1 and CDR2 from the germline V gene are DFQATT and SNEGSKA (reference sequence). The CDR3 protein is CSARGGLAGLQETQYF. Here the CDR3 DNA reads TGCAGTGCTAGGGGGGGGCTAGCGGGCCTCCAAGAGACCCAGTACTTC.

This sequence joins TRBV4-2 and TRBJ2-6, with D tentatively TRBD1 or TRBD2 (5 bases each). Trimming stripped 5 bases from V and 1 base from J, with 24 bases between. CDR1 and CDR2 from the germline V gene are LGHNA and YNFKEQ. This CDR3 contains 20 residues. CDR3 sequence (DNA): TGTGCCAGCAGCTTCCACTTACTAGTAGGGGACCGTTCTGGGGCCAACGTCCTGACTTTC. It specifies CASSFHLLVGDRSGANVLTF.

V is TRBV6-2 or TRBV6-3 and J is TRBJ1-2, with 9 bases identical to TRBD1. The germline V gene has CDR1 MNHEY and CDR2 SVGEGT. The V segment lost 4 bases and the J segment 7 bases; nucleotides outside the gene matches: 10. The CDR3 contains 15 residues. CDR3 sequence: CASSSPGQGSSGYTF. In DNA, the CDR3 is TGTGCCAGCAGTTCACCGGGACAGGGATCGAGTGGCTACACCTTC.

The rearrangement links TRBV5-6 to TRBJ2-1, with D possibly matching TRBD2 (6 bases). Trimming stripped 0 bases from V and 10 bases from J, with 17 bases between. Germline CDR1 is SGHDT and CDR2 is YYEEEE. This CDR3 contains 15 residues. The CDR3 sequence: CASSLVGASEGEQFF. The DNA of the CDR3 is TGTGCCAGCAGCTTGGTGGGCGCTAGCGAGGGAGAGCAGTTCTTC.

The chain carries TRBV28 and TRBJ1-6; 8 bases fit TRBD1. With 4 bases clipped from V and 7 bases from J, the junction kept 6 bases outside the gene matches. Germline lookup yields CDR1 MDHEN and CDR2 SYDVKM. The CDR3 consists of 15 residues. The CDR3 sequence: CASSSNRGTNSPLHF. The CDR3 DNA sequence: TGTGCCAGCAGTTCTAACAGGGGGACAAATTCACCCCTCCACTTT.

The chain uses TRBV7-2 and TRBJ2-4; 10 bases are a match to TRBD1. The DNA end is a closer match to TRBJ2-7, so the J assignment may be wrong. The CDR3 is 14 residues long. The V gene's germline CDR1 is SGHTA and CDR2 FQGNSA. CDR3 sequence: CASSTRTGGSEQYF. CDR3 DNA sequence: TGTGCCAGCAGCACCCGGACAGGGGGATCCGAGCAGTACTTC.

V and J are TRBV3-1 and TRBJ2-7; weak D call: TRBD2 (5 bases). The V gene's germline CDR1 is LGHDT and CDR2 YNNKEL (reference sequence). V gave up 4 bases and J gave up 4 bases, with 20 bases separating them. The CDR3 has 16 residues. The CDR3 spells CASSPPEGRHVYEQYF. CDR3 nucleotide sequence: TGTGCCAGCAGCCCCCCAGAGGGCAGACATGTTTACGAGCAGTACTTC.